These 13 T cell receptor beta chains share one sample of origin, sequenced in a study of graft-versus-host responses after intestinal transplantation. Some clones are missing from TCRdb's copy, which holds only in-frame ones; the method was immunoSEQ multiplex PCR. The sample has 23,000 or so clones, over 90% seen once. The sample was PBMCs, taken approximately 39 days after intestinal transplant. These receptors were collected from a human patient who received an intestinal transplant, so some T cells may come from the graft donor.

The V and J genes are TRBV27 and TRBJ2-7; TRBD2 matches 9 bases. CDR3 size: 17 residues. The germline gives CDR1 MNHEY, CDR2 SMNVEV (reference sequence). V dropped 1 base and J dropped 4; count of bases not matched to a gene: 11. In DNA form, the CDR3 reads TGTGCCAGCAGTTTATGGGACGGGACTAGCCTTTCTTACGAGCAGTACTTC. Translation gives CASSLWDGTSLSYEQYF.

The chain is built from TRBV6-6 and TRBJ2-3; no firm D call. V shed 4 bases and J shed 3 bases, with 11 bases lying between them. Looked up from germline, CDR1 is MNHNY and CDR2 is SVGAGI (reference sequence). The CDR3 has 14 amino acids. The CDR3 nucleotides read TGTGCCAGCAGTTTGGGATCAAAGACAGATACGCAGTATTTT. Translating it yields CASSLGSKTDTQYF.

J is TRBJ2-7 and V is TRBV6-5; D ambiguous. Trimming removed 2 bases at V and 3 bases at J, with 14 bases between. The CDR3 covers 15 residues. Germline V gives CDR1 MNHEY, CDR2 SVGAGI. The CDR3 region has the DNA TGTGCCAGCAGTTACATAGGCAACAGAAACTACGAGCAGTACTTC. It yields the protein CASSYIGNRNYEQYF.

V is TRBV28 and J is TRBJ1-1, with D hard to call. CDR1 is MDHEN, CDR2 SYDVKM, per germline. Trimming cost V 5 bases and J 1 base, with 8 bases left between them. The CDR3 extends over 13 amino acids. CDR3 bases: TGTGCCAGCAGTCTCTTTAAGAACACTGAAGCTTTCTTT. It specifies CASSLFKNTEAFF.

The J gene is TRBJ2-1, the V gene TRBV11-3; TRBD2 aligns across 9 bases. CDR1 is SGHNT, CDR2 YENEEA, per germline. V was pared by 5 bases and J by 2 bases, with 4 bases of the junction left unmatched. CDR3 length equals 15 residues. CDR3 loop: CASSPSGRPYNEQFF. In DNA form, the CDR3 reads TGTGCCAGCAGCCCCAGCGGGAGGCCCTACAATGAGCAGTTCTTC. The entire variable domain, with the rest obtained from reference TRBV11-3 and TRBJ2-1, is as follows: EAGVVQSPRYKIIEKKQPVAFWCNPISGHNTLYWYLQNLGQGPELLIRYENEEAVDDSQLPKDRFSAERLKGVDSTLKIQPAELGDSAVYLCASSPSGRPYNEQFFGPGTRLTVL.

In this sample, this clone turned up a few times. The CDR3 spells CASSLGTGADTQYF. DNA of the CDR3: TGTGCCAGCAGCTTGGGGACAGGGGCAGATACGCAGTATTTT. J is TRBJ2-3 and V is TRBV5-6, with TRBD1 matching 9 bases. Germline V gene lookup returns CDR1 SGHDT and CDR2 YYEEEE. The CDR3 covers 14 residues. The V gene end was trimmed by 0 bases and the J gene end by 4 bases; junction bases not matched to a gene: 0. The variable domain in full, with the rest retrieved from reference TRBV5-6 and TRBJ2-3, is DAGVTQSPTHLIKTRGQQVTLRCSPKSGHDTVSWYQQALGQGPQFIFQYYEEEERQRGNFPDRFSGHQFPNYSSELNVNALLLGDSALYLCASSLGTGADTQYFGPGTRLTVL.

V gene TRBV9 combines with J gene TRBJ1-4; D call uncertain. The V gene's germline CDR1 is SGDLS and CDR2 YYNGEE. This CDR3 contains 13 residues. V lost 4 bases and J lost 3, with 7 bases in between. The CDR3 sequence: CASSRGSNEKLFF. The DNA for the CDR3 is TGTGCCAGCAGCCGGGGTTCTAATGAAAAACTGTTTTTT.

The chain recombines TRBV19 with TRBJ1-1; D is unresolved. Germline V gene sequence: CDR1 LNHDA, CDR2 SQIVND (reference sequence). Trimming shortened V by 1 base and J by 4 bases, and 19 bases separated the two germline ends. CDR3 length equals 17 residues. Written as DNA, the CDR3 is TGTGCCAGTAGTATAGGGCATACTAGGATGAGTTTCACTGAAGCTTTCTTT. This gives the protein CASSIGHTRMSFTEAFF.

This clone was detected only a few times. This chain uses TRBV6-4 with TRBJ2-1; D is perhaps TRBD1 or TRBD2 (5 bases each). V was clipped by 0 bases and J by 4 bases, with 10 bases between them. Germline V gene sequence: CDR1 MRHNA, CDR2 SNTAGT. The CDR3 extends over 15 amino acids. The CDR3 sequence: CASSDSGGGYNEQFF. The CDR3 region has the DNA TGTGCCAGCAGTGACTCGGGTGGGGGATACAATGAGCAGTTCTTC.

The rearrangement joins TRBV4-2 to TRBJ2-1; no clear D gene. This CDR3 region has 12 residues. Germline V gene data show CDR1 as LGHNA and CDR2 as YNFKEQ. V lost 1 base and J 7 bases, leaving 5 bases between the germline ends. The CDR3 loop is CASSQVGNEQFF. The DNA for the CDR3 is TGTGCCAGCAGCCAAGTTGGGAATGAGCAGTTCTTC.

The rearrangement uses TRBV6-1 and TRBJ2-5; 7 bases are a match to TRBD2. The end of the DNA aligns better with TRBJ2-7, so the J call may be wrong. CDR1 and CDR2 from the germline V gene are MNHNS and SASEGT. This CDR3 contains 15 residues. CDR3: CASRTGTNVSYEQYF. The CDR3 coding sequence is TGTGCCAGCAGGACCGGGACTAATGTCTCCTACGAGCAGTACTTC.

The rearrangement uses TRBV28 and TRBJ1-2; D ambiguous. V was cut by 5 bases and J by 5 bases, with 12 bases left in between. Germline assignment: CDR1 MDHEN and CDR2 SYDVKM. The CDR3 runs 13 residues. The CDR3 bases are TGTGCCAGCAGTCCACCGCTAGGATATGGCTACACCTTC. This gives the protein CASSPPLGYGYTF.

The chain links TRBV11-2 to TRBJ1-1; D possibly corresponds to TRBD1 (5 bases). Trimming cost V 5 bases and J 3 bases, with 19 bases left between them. CDR3 size: 16 residues. CDR1 and CDR2 (germline): SGHAT, FQNNGV. The CDR3 DNA follows: TGTGCCAGCAGCCCTAGCCCACGGGGGGGGTACACTGAAGCTTTCTTT. Protein sequence: CASSPSPRGGYTEAFF.